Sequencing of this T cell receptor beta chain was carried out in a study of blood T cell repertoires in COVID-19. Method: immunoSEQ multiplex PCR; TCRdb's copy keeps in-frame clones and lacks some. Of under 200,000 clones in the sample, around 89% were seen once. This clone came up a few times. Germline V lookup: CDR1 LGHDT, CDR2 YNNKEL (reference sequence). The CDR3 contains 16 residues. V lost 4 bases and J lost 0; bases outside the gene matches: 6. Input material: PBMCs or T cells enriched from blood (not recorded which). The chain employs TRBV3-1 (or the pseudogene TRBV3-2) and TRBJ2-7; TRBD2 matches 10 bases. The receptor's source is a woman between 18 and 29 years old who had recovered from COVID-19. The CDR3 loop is CASSPGLADSSYEQYF. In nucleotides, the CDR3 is TGTGCCAGCAGCCCTGGACTAGCGGACAGCTCCTACGAGCAGTACTTC.